These 6 T cell receptor beta chains were sequenced from one sample in a study of T cells in Graves' hyperthyroidism and ophthalmopathy. RNA transcripts gave rise to amplified TCR beta CDR3 regions. Using the HTBI primer set, a first-round RT-PCR was run on the TCR CDR3. Via MiXCR, TCRdb re-called the multiplex PCR reads, giving one row per CDR3 protein. Seen here are about 640,000 distinct CDR3 sequences, about 14% observed once, and the top ten hold approximately 12%. Sequenced input: blood. Receptor source: a woman aged 50 to 60 with Graves' ophthalmopathy.

This clonotype has just a few counts. This chain connects TRBV5-8 to TRBJ1-5, with D perhaps matching TRBD1 (5 bases). V was trimmed by 4 bases and J by 3 bases, leaving 17 bases between them. Germline lookup yields CDR1 SGHTS and CDR2 YDEGEE. This CDR3 has 16 amino acids. The DNA for the CDR3 is TGTGCCAGCAGCCGGGGGGGGAGCGGGTTCAATCAGCCCCAGCATTTT. Encoded protein: CASSRGGSGFNQPQHF.

This clonotype has just a few counts. A clone one base away is much larger, so this may be a read error. This is likely a read error, given that the CDR3 carries no conserved phenylalanine or tryptophan at its end. This chain connects TRBV6-1 to TRBJ1-5, with TRBD1 matching over 7 bases. Germline V lookup: CDR1 MNHNS, CDR2 SASEGT. Trimming at V came to 5 bases and at J to 5 bases, leaving 15 bases not matched to a gene. The length of the CDR3 is 17 residues. Here the CDR3 reads CASSRLPGGGGDQPQHL. The CDR3 region has the DNA TGTGCCAGCAGTCGCCTTCCTGGGGGAGGGGGCGATCAGCCCCAGCATCTT.

In this sample, this clonotype turned up many times. J is TRBJ1-4 and V is TRBV7-8, with D perhaps matching TRBD1 (6 bases). The CDR3 contains 15 residues. V was clipped by 5 bases and J by 5 bases, with 15 bases between them. Looked up from germline, CDR1 is SGHVS and CDR2 is FQNEAQ. The CDR3 DNA sequence: TGTGCCAGCAGCGAAGGGACAAGTAAGAATGAAAAACTGTTTTTT. Residues: CASSEGTSKNEKLFF.

The V gene is TRBV7-4, the J gene TRBJ2-7; TRBD2 matches 8 bases. There are 13 residues in the CDR3. Germline V gene data show CDR1 as SGHVT and CDR2 as SQSDAQ. With 6 bases clipped from V and 4 bases from J, the junction kept 5 bases outside the gene matches. The CDR3 protein is CASRSTSGYEQYF. In nucleotides, the CDR3 is TGTGCCAGCAGGAGTACTAGCGGATACGAGCAGTACTTC.

The sample holds many counts of this clonotype. This rearrangement joins TRBV12-5 to TRBJ2-7, with 7 nucleotides matching TRBD1. Unmatched junction bases numbered 11, after V lost 2 bases and J lost 4 bases. There are 16 residues in the CDR3. From germline, CDR1 is LGHNT and CDR2 FRNRAP. As DNA, the CDR3 is TGTGCTAGTGGTTTGACGACCGGGACAGTGGAATACGAGCAGTACTTC. It yields the protein CASGLTTGTVEYEQYF. The full variable domain, in which reference TRBV12-5 and TRBJ2-7 provide the parts outside the CDR3, is DARVTQTPRHKVTEMGQEVTMRCQPILGHNTVFWYRQTMMQGLELLAYFRNRAPLDDSGMPKDRFSAEMPDATLATLKIQPSEPRDSAVYFCASGLTTGTVEYEQYFGPGTRLTVT.

This clonotype came up many times. J is TRBJ2-1 and V is TRBV20-1, with D tentatively TRBD2 (6 bases). Germline V gene data show CDR1 as DFQATT and CDR2 as SNEGSKA (reference sequence). The CDR3 has 14 residues. Trimming cost V 0 bases and J 4 bases, with 10 bases left between them. DNA of the CDR3: TGCAGTGCTAGAGATCGGGACTGGTACAATGAGCAGTTCTTC. Translated: CSARDRDWYNEQFF.